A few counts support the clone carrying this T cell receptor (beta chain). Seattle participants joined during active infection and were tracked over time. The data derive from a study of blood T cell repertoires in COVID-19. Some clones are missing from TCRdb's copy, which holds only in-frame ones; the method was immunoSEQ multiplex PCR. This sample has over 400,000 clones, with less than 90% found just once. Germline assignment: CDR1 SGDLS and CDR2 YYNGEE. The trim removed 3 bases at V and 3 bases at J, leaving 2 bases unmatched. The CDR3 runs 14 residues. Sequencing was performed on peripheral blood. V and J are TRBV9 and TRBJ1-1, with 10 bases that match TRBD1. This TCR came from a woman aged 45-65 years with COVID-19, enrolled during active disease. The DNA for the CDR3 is TGTGCCAGCAGCGCCGGACAGGGGGACACTGAAGCTTTCTTT. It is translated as CASSAGQGDTEAFF.